The sequence of this T cell receptor (beta chain) was determined in a study of cytomegalovirus exposure and HLA in healthy donors. Study findings and constraints: A few chains tied to CMV proved CMV antigen-specific in vitro.

The CDR3 spans 14 residues. Trimming shortened V by 4 bases and J by 5 bases, and 12 bases separated the two germline ends. Germline CDR1 reads SGHNT; CDR2 reads YYREEE (reference sequence). This clone was observed once. Its target is unknown. With 60 Vbeta and 13 Jbeta primers, the PCR was carried out. Sequencing was performed with immunoSEQ multiplex PCR; in TCRdb, only in-frame clones are kept and a portion is missing. The top ten hold around 1.4% of the sample, which has 200,000 or so clones, about 89% seen once. This receptor was identified in a young man in good health and CMV-seronegative. The sample comprised PBMCs. The rearrangement joins TRBV5-4 to TRBJ1-4; D perhaps matches TRBD1 (5 bases). CDR3 in DNA: TGTGCCAGCAGCGGAGGGACGGGGAATGAAAAACTGTTTTTT. The encoded protein is CASSGGTGNEKLFF. The full variable domain, in which reference TRBV5-4 and TRBJ1-4 provide the parts outside the CDR3, is ETGVTQSPTHLIKTRGQQVTLRCSSQSGHNTVSWYQQALGQGPQFIFQYYREEENGRGNFPPRFSGLQFPNYSSELNVNALELDDSALYLCASSGGTGNEKLFFGSGTQLSVL.